What follows are 27 T cell receptor beta chains derived from one specimen sequenced in a study of cytomegalovirus exposure and HLA in healthy donors. Primers for the PCR totalled 60 Vbeta and 13 Jbeta. Only in-frame clones appear in the TCRdb table, and some are missing; sequencing was by immunoSEQ multiplex PCR. The sample includes about 180,000 clones, 82% of them seen just once. The sample comprised PBMCs. These receptors originate from a man aged 35 to 55 in good health and CMV-seronegative.

The genes are TRBV28 and TRBJ2-5; 8 nucleotides align to TRBD2. V lost 6 bases to trimming and J lost 4 bases; unmatched junction nucleotides: 10. The CDR3 is 15 amino acids. Germline V gene sequence: CDR1 MDHEN, CDR2 SYDVKM. In DNA form, the CDR3 reads TGTGCCAGCAGGGACATCCGGGAGGGAAGAGAGACCCAGTACTTC. Translated, it gives CASRDIREGRETQYF.

This clone showed up just a few times. The V and J genes are TRBV5-1 and TRBJ2-5; D is unresolved. This CDR3 region has 15 residues. In germline, CDR1 is SGHRS, CDR2 YFSETQ. V lost 0 bases, J lost 2 bases, and 11 bases lay in between. CDR3 DNA sequence: TGCGCCAGCAGCTTGGGATCAACGAGGCAAGAGACCCAGTACTTC. Translated, it gives CASSLGSTRQETQYF.

The J gene is TRBJ2-7, the V gene TRBV11-2; TRBD1 might be the D (5 bases). This CDR3 contains 14 residues. V lost 0 bases, J lost 2 bases, and 8 bases lay in between. Germline loops: CDR1 SGHAT, CDR2 FQNNGV. The CDR3 loop is CASSLERGTYEQYF. The CDR3 region has the DNA TGTGCCAGCAGCTTAGAAAGGGGAACCTACGAGCAGTACTTC.

The chain joins TRBV19 to TRBJ2-1; 7 positions agree with TRBD1. The length of the CDR3 is 15 residues. V trimming: 3 bases; J trimming: 4 bases; junction bases outside the gene matches: 6. Germline V lookup: CDR1 LNHDA, CDR2 SQIVND (reference sequence). Here the CDR3 DNA reads TGTGCCAGTAGTATTGGTCAGGGGGTTTACAATGAGCAGTTCTTC. Its translation: CASSIGQGVYNEQFF.

The CDR3 nucleotides read TGTGCCAGCAGCGGACTCTTCTCGGCCCTTTACGAGCAGTACTTC. This gives the protein CASSGLFSALYEQYF. The chain recombines TRBV5-8 with TRBJ2-7; weak D call: TRBD2 (5 bases). CDR3 length equals 15 residues. The V end was cut by 4 bases, the J end by 4 bases, with 18 bases between. Looked up from germline, CDR1 is SGHTS and CDR2 is YDEGEE.

As DNA, the CDR3 is TGTGCCAGTAGTATGGAGCGGACCCAAAATGAAAAACTGTTTTTT. It yields the protein CASSMERTQNEKLFF. This chain joins TRBV19 and TRBJ1-4; no clear D gene. Trimming shortened V by 3 bases and J by 5 bases, and 13 bases separated the two germline ends. Germline values: CDR1 LNHDA, CDR2 SQIVND (reference sequence). The CDR3 spans 15 residues. Using reference TRBV19 and TRBJ1-4 for the parts outside the CDR3, the full variable domain is DGGITQSPKYLFRKEGQNVTLSCEQNLNHDAMYWYRQDPGQGLRLIYYSQIVNDFQKGDIAEGYSVSREKKESFPLTVTSAQKNPTAFYLCASSMERTQNEKLFFGSGTQLSVL.

The table lists this clone with a few counts. V and J are TRBV7-6 and TRBJ1-1, with D unclear. Germline CDR1 SGHVS, CDR2 FNYEAQ. V lost 4 bases, J lost 4 bases, and 16 bases lay in between. CDR3 size: 15 residues. CDR3 in amino acids: CASSSGGREGTEAFF. CDR3 DNA: TGTGCCAGCAGCTCCGGAGGGAGGGAGGGCACTGAAGCTTTCTTT.

This rearrangement joins TRBV5-1 to TRBJ1-2; D call uncertain. V lost 2 bases and J 0 bases, leaving 8 bases between the germline ends. The V gene's germline CDR1 is SGHRS and CDR2 YFSETQ. The CDR3 loop spans 14 amino acids. Written as DNA, the CDR3 is TGCGCCAGCAGCTTAGACACTTCTAACTATGGCTACACCTTC. This gives the protein CASSLDTSNYGYTF. Full variable domain (missing parts from reference TRBV5-1 and TRBJ1-2): KAGVTQTPRYLIKTRGQQVTLSCSPISGHRSVSWYQQTPGQGLQFLFEYFSETQRNKGNFPGRFSGRQFSNSRSEMNVSTLELGDSALYLCASSLDTSNYGYTFGSGTRLTVV.

This clone was picked up a small number of times. The chain has TRBV4-3 and TRBJ2-1; 8 positions match TRBD2. The trim removed 0 bases at V and 4 bases at J, leaving 2 bases unmatched. Germline assignment: CDR1 LGHNA and CDR2 YSLEER. The CDR3 is 15 amino acids. The CDR3 DNA sequence: TGCGCCAGCAGCCAAGATAGCGGGGTTTACAATGAGCAGTTCTTC. It codes for CASSQDSGVYNEQFF.

The chain employs TRBV15 and TRBJ1-4; D call uncertain. The germline V and J ends were trimmed by 5 bases and 0 bases, with 16 bases remaining between them. The CDR3 sequence is 17 residues long. Germline V gene data show CDR1 as LNHNV and CDR2 as YYDKDF (reference sequence). As DNA, the CDR3 is TGTGCCACCAGCTCAGGCAGAATTGGTGCAACTAATGAAAAACTGTTTTTT. Residues: CATSSGRIGATNEKLFF.

This clone was picked up one time. The chain is built from TRBV15 and TRBJ1-2; 9 nucleotides agree with TRBD1. The J segment lost 4 bases and the V segment lost 1 base, leaving 4 bases of the junction unmatched. The CDR3 length is 15 residues. Germline CDR1 reads LNHNV; CDR2 reads YYDKDF (reference sequence). CDR3 bases: TGTGCCACCAGCAGAGGTACAGGGGGCGTCTATGGCTACACCTTC. It translates to CATSRGTGGVYGYTF.

This clone was seen only a few times. V and J are TRBV11-2 and TRBJ1-2; 10 nucleotides agree with TRBD1. This CDR3 has 17 residues. CDR1 is SGHAT, CDR2 FQNNGV, per germline. V gave up 6 bases and J gave up 4 bases; unmatched junction bases: 14. The CDR3 here is CASRHYGTTGGSYGYTF. As DNA, the CDR3 is TGTGCCAGCAGACATTACGGGACGACAGGGGGCAGCTATGGCTACACCTTC.

This chain links TRBV7-6 with TRBJ2-7, with D perhaps TRBD1 (6 bases). The germline gives CDR1 SGHVS, CDR2 FNYEAQ. The germline V and J ends were trimmed by 2 bases and 5 bases, with 13 bases remaining between them. CDR3 size: 14 residues. This CDR3 reads CASSLTGGRNEQYF. The CDR3 region has the DNA TGTGCCAGCAGCTTAACTGGGGGCAGGAACGAGCAGTACTTC.

This chain uses TRBV6-6 with TRBJ1-5; D unresolved. The germline V gene has CDR1 MNHNY and CDR2 SVGAGI (reference sequence). The CDR3 extends over 12 amino acids. Trimming shortened V by 11 bases and J by 6 bases, and 14 bases separated the two germline ends. CDR3 protein: CAGGRGGQPQHF. CDR3 DNA sequence: TGTGCCGGTGGGCGGGGAGGTCAGCCCCAGCATTTT.

This clone came up once. The rearrangement links TRBV4-1 to TRBJ2-3; the D gene is possibly TRBD2 (5 bases). The CDR3 sequence is 15 residues long. From germline, CDR1 is MGHRA and CDR2 YSYEKL. Trimming took 4 bases from V and 0 from J, leaving 11 bases between them. This chain's CDR3 is CASSPGSSSTDTQYF. The CDR3 nucleotides are TGCGCCAGCAGCCCGGGGTCCTCTAGCACAGATACGCAGTATTTT.

The chain is built from TRBV6-1 and TRBJ1-5; D uncertain. Trimming took off 2 bases at V and 2 bases at J, with 13 bases between the two ends. The CDR3 is 16 amino acids. Germline-derived CDR1 and CDR2 are MNHNS and SASEGT. In DNA form, the CDR3 reads TGTGCCAGCAGTGAATATCACGTCGGAGGCAATCAGCCCCAGCATTTT. Encoded protein: CASSEYHVGGNQPQHF.

The J gene is TRBJ1-4, the V gene TRBV4-3, with 7 bases fitting TRBD1. The CDR3 totals 14 residues. Trimming cost V 3 bases and J 8 bases; bases outside gene matches: 6. Germline V gene sequence: CDR1 LGHNA, CDR2 YSLEER. The CDR3 DNA reads as TGCGCCAGCAGCCAGGGACAGAGTGGGGAAAAACTGTTTTTT. This encodes CASSQGQSGEKLFF.

The V and J genes are TRBV27 and TRBJ1-5; 9 nucleotides align to TRBD1. Trimming at V came to 4 bases and at J to 6 bases, leaving 7 bases not matched to a gene. CDR1 and CDR2 (germline): MNHEY, SMNVEV (reference sequence). CDR3 length equals 15 residues. The CDR3 nucleotides read TGTGCCAGCAGTTCCGGGGACAGGGACGGTCAGCCCCAGCATTTT. Translation gives CASSSGDRDGQPQHF.

V and J are TRBV28 and TRBJ1-2; TRBD1 might be the D (6 bases). V was clipped by 3 bases and J by 4 bases, with 12 bases between them. Germline CDR1 is MDHEN and CDR2 is SYDVKM. This CDR3 spans 14 amino acids. In DNA, the CDR3 is TGTGCCAGCAGTTTGGTGGCAGGGGTCTATGGCTACACCTTC. It yields the protein CASSLVAGVYGYTF.

The chain has TRBV2 and TRBJ2-1, with D possibly matching TRBD2 (6 bases). Per germline, CDR1 SNHLY and CDR2 FYNNEI. The V and J ends lost 6 bases and 13 bases respectively, with 13 bases between them. There are 11 residues in the CDR3. The CDR3 protein is CASSLGTPQFF. The CDR3 DNA reads as TGTGCCAGCAGCCTCGGGACTCCACAGTTCTTC.

The chain employs TRBV7-2 and TRBJ2-7; D is unclear. With 5 bases removed from V and 0 bases from J, the gap between germline ends came to 5 bases. Germline V gene sequence: CDR1 SGHTA, CDR2 FQGNSA. The CDR3 spans 12 residues. The DNA for the CDR3 is TGTGCCAGCAGCCCGAGCTCCTACGAGCAGTACTTC. It specifies CASSPSSYEQYF. Looking up the rest from reference TRBV7-2 and TRBJ2-7 gives the full variable domain: GAGVSQSPSNKVTEKGKDVELRCDPISGHTALYWYRQSLGQGLEFLIYFQGNSAPDKSGLPSDRFSAERTGGSVSTLTIQRTQQEDSAVYLCASSPSSYEQYFGPGTRLTVT.

This chain links TRBV5-4 with TRBJ2-1, with TRBD2 identical over 9 bases. The junction had 8 bases not matched to a gene; V was cut back by 5 bases and J by 5 bases. Germline CDR1 reads SGHNT; CDR2 reads YYREEE (reference sequence). This CDR3 has 15 residues. The CDR3 region is CASSQWRGGNNEQFF. CDR3 DNA: TGTGCCAGCAGTCAGTGGCGGGGGGGAAACAATGAGCAGTTCTTC.

The chain couples TRBV7-2 to TRBJ1-4; perhaps TRBD1 as D (6 bases). Per germline, CDR1 SGHTA and CDR2 FQGNSA. CDR3 length: 14 amino acids. V lost 4 bases, J lost 7 bases, and 13 bases lay in between. The CDR3 DNA sequence: TGTGCCAGCAGCTATGGGGGCGCTGGTGAAAAACTGTTTTTT. As protein: CASSYGGAGEKLFF.

Only one count was recorded for this clone. This chain joins TRBV18 and TRBJ2-5; no definite D call. The germline V gene has CDR1 KGHSH and CDR2 LQKENI. With 3 bases removed from V and 3 bases from J, the gap between germline ends came to 5 bases. This CDR3 is built from 12 residues. This CDR3 reads CASSPTEETQYF. CDR3 sequence (DNA): TGTGCCAGCTCACCTACAGAAGAGACCCAGTACTTC.

The V gene is TRBV7-2, the J gene TRBJ2-2, with 9 bases lining up with TRBD2. This CDR3 is 15 amino acids long. Germline loops: CDR1 SGHTA, CDR2 FQGNSA. J lost 4 bases, V lost 4 bases, and 4 bases had no gene match. For the CDR3, the DNA is TGTGCCAGCAGCTCCGCGGGGGGGCCCACCGGGGAGCTGTTTTTT. This translates into CASSSAGGPTGELFF.

In this sample, this clone turned up a few times. The chain combines TRBV11-2 with TRBJ2-5; D gene uncertain. The CDR3 contains 13 residues. V shed 2 bases and J shed 7 bases, with 11 bases lying between them. Germline V lookup: CDR1 SGHAT, CDR2 FQNNGV. The CDR3 is CASSLSPRLTQYF. DNA of the CDR3: TGTGCCAGCAGCTTATCCCCTAGGTTGACCCAGTACTTC.

The genes are TRBV19 and TRBJ2-1, with 11 bases fitting TRBD2. After removal of 5 bases from V and 9 bases from J, the junction contained 3 bases not matched to a gene. Per germline, CDR1 LNHDA and CDR2 SQIVND (reference sequence). This CDR3 comprises 13 residues. CDR3 region: CASSRLAGGEQFF. The CDR3 DNA sequence: TGTGCCAGTAGTCGGCTAGCGGGAGGTGAGCAGTTCTTC.